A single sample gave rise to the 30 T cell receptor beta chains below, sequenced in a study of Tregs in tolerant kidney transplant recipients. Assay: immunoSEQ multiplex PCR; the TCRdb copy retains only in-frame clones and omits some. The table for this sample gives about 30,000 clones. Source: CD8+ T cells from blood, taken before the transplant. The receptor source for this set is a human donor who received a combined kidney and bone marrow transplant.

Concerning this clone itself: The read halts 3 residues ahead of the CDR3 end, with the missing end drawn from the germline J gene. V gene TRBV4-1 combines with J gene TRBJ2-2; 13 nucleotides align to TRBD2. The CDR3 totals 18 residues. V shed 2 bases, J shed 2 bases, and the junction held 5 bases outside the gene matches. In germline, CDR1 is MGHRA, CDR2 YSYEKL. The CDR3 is CASSQMPGLAGNTGELFF. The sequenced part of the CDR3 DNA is TGCGCCAGCAGCCAAATGCCGGGACTAGCGGGAAACACCGGGGAG.

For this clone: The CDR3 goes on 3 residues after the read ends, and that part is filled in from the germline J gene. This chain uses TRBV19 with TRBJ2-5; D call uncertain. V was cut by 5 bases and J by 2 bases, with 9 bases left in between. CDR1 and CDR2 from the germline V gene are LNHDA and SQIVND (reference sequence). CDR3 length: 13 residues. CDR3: CASSVFGQETQYF. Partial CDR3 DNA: TGTGCCAGTAGTGTTTTCGGTCAAGAGACC.

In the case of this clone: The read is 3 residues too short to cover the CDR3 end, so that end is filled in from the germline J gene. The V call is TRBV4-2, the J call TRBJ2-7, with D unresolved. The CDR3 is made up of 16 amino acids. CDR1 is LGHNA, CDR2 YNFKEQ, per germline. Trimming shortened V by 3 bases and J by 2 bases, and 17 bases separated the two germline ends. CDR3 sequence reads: CASSQKLADTTYEQYF. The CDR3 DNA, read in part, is TGTGCCAGCAGCCAGAAGCTTGCCGACACCACCTACGAG.

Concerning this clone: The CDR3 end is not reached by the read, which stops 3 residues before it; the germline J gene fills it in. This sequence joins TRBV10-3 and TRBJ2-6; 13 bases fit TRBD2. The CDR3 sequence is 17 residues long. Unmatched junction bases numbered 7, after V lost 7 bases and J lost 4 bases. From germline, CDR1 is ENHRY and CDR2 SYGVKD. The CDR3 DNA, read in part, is TGTGCCATCACCGGACTAGCGGGAGAGGCCGGGGCCAACGTC. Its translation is CAITGLAGEAGANV. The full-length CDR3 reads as CAITGLAGEAGANVLTF.

The CDR3 sequence: CASSELAGGPTDTQYF. The covered CDR3 bases are TGTGCCAGCAGTGAATTGGCGGGAGGGCCCACAGATACG. The V and J genes are TRBV2 and TRBJ2-3, with TRBD2 matching 9 bases. Sequencing ends 3 residues short of the CDR3 end; the germline J gene provides the rest. V shed 2 bases and J 2 bases; nucleotides not matched to a gene: 5. Germline V gene sequence: CDR1 SNHLY, CDR2 FYNNEI. This CDR3 has 16 amino acids.

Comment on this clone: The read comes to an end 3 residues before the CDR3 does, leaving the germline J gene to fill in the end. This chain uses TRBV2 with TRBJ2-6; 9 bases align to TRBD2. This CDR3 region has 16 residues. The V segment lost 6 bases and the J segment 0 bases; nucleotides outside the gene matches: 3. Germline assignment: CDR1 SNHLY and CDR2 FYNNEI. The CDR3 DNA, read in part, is TGTGCCAGCAGGGTTAGCGGGAGCTCTGGGGCCAACGTC. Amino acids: CASRVSGSSGANV. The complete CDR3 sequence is CASRVSGSSGANVLTF.

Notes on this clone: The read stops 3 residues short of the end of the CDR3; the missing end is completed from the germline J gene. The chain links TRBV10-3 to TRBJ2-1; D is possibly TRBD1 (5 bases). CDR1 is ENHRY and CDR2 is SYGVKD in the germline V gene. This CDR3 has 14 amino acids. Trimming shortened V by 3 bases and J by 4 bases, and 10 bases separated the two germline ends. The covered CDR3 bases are TGTGCCATCAGTGACCAAGACAGTTACAATGAG. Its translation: CAISDQDSYNE. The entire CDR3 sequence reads CAISDQDSYNEQFF.

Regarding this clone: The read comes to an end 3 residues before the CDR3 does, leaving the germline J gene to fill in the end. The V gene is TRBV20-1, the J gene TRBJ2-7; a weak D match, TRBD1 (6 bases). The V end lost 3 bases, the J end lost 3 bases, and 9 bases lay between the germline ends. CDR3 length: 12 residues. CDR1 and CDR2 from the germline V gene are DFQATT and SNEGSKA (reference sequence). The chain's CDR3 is CSASIGGYEQYF. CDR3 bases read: TGCAGTGCTAGTATAGGGGGCTACGAG.

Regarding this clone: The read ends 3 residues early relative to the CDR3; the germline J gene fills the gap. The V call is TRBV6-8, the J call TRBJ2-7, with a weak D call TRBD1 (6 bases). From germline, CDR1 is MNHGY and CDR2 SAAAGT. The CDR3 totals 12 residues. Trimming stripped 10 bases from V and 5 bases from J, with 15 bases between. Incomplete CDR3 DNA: TGTGCCAACTGGCGGACAGTCGACGAG. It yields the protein CANWRTVDE. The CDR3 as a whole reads CANWRTVDEQYF.

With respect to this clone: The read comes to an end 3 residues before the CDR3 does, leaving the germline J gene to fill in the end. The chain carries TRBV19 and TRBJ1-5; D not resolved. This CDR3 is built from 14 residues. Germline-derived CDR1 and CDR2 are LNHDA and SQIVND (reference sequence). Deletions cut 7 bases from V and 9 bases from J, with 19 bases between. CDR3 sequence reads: CASNHGTSLSPQHF. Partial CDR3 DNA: TGTGCCAGTAACCACGGTACTTCCTTGTCGCCC.

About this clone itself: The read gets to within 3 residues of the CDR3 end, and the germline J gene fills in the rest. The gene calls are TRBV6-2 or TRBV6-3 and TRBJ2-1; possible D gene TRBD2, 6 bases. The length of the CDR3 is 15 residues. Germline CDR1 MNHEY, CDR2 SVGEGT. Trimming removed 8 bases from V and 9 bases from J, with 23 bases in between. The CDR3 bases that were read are TGTGCCAGCGGAAATATTATTAACGCGCGGGGTGAG. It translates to CASGNIINARGE. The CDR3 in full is CASGNIINARGEQFF.

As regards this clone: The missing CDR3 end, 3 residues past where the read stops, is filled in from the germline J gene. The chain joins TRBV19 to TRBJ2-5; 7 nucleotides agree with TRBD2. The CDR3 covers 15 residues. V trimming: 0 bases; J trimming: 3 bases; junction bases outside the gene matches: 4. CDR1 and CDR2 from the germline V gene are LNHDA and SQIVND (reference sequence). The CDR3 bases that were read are TGTGCCAGTAGTATAGATTTTGGGGGGGAAGAGACC. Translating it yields CASSIDFGGEET. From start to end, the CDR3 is CASSIDFGGEETQYF.

CDR3 residues: CSVEMASGMYEQYF. CDR3 DNA, as far as it was read: TGCAGCGTTGAAATGGCTAGCGGGATGTACGAG. The chain combines TRBV29-1 with TRBJ2-7; TRBD2 matches at 9 bases. The read ends 3 residues shy of where the CDR3 ends; the end is completed using the germline J gene. This CDR3 region has 14 residues. V lost 2 bases to trimming and J lost 4 bases; unmatched junction nucleotides: 6. CDR1 is SQVTM, CDR2 ANQGSEA, per germline.

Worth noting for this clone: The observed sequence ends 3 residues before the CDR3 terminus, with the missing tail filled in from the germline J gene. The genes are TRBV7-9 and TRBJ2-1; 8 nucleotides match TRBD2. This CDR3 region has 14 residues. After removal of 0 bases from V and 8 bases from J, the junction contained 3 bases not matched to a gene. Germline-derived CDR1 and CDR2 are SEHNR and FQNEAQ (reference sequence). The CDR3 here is CASSLATSVDEQFF. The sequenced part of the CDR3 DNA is TGTGCCAGCAGCTTAGCGACTAGCGTCGATGAG.

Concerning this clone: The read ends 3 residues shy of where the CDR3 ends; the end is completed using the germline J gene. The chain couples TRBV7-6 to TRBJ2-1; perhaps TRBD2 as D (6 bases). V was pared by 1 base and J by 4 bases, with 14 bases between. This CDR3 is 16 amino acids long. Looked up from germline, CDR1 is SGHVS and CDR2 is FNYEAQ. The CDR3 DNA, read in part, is TGTGCCAGCAGCTTAGTGGGCCTAGCGAATTACAATGAG. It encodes CASSLVGLANYNE. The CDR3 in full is CASSLVGLANYNEQFF. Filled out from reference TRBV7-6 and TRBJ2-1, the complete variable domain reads GAGVSQSPRYKVTKRGQDVALRCDPISGHVSLYWYRQALGQGPEFLTYFNYEAQQDKSGLPNDRFSAERPEGSISTLTIQRTEQRDSAMYRCASSLVGLANYNEQFFGPGTRLTVL.

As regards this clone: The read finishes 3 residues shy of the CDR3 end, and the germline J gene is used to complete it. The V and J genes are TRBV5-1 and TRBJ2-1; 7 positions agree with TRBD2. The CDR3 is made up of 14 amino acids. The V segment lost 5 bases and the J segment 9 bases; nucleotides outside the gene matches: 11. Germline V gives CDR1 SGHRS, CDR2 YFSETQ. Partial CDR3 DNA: TGCGCCAGCAGTTGGGGGGGGATAATTTCTGAG. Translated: CASSWGGIISE. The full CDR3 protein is CASSWGGIISEQFF.

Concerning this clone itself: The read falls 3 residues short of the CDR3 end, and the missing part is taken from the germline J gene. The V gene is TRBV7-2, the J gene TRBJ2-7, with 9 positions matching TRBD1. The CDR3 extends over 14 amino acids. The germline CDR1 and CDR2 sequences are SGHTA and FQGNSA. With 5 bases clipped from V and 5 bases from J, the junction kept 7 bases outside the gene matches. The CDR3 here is CASSPSGTGNEQYF. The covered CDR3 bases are TGTGCCAGCAGCCCGTCCGGGACAGGGAACGAG.

The CDR3 here is CSARPPGLAANEQFF. The sequenced CDR3 bases are TGCAGTGCTAGACCCCCGGGACTAGCGGCCAATGAG. The gene calls are TRBV20-1 and TRBJ2-1; 11 bases map to TRBD2. The read gets to within 3 residues of the CDR3 end, and the germline J gene fills in the rest. CDR1 DFQATT and CDR2 SNEGSKA come from the germline V gene (reference sequence). V lost 2 bases, J lost 6 bases, and 6 bases stayed unmatched. The CDR3 contains 15 residues.

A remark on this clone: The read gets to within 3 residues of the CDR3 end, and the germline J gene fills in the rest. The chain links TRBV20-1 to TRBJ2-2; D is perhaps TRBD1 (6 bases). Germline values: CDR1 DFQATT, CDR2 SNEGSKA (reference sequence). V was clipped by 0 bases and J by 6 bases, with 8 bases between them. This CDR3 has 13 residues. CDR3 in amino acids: CSARDYRAGELFF. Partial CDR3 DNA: TGCAGTGCTAGAGATTACAGGGCCGGGGAG.

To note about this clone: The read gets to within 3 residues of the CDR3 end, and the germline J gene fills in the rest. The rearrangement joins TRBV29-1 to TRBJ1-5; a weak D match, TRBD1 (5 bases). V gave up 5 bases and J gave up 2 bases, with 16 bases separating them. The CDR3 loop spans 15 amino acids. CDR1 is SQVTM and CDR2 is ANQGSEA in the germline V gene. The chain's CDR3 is CSVLVQGIGNQPQHF. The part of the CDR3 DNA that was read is TGCAGCGTTCTGGTTCAGGGAATAGGCAATCAGCCC.

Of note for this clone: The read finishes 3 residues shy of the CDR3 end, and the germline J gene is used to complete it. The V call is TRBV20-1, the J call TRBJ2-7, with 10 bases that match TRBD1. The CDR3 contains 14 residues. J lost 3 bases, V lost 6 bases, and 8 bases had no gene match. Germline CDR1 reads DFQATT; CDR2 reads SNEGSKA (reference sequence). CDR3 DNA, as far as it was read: TGCAGTGCCCTGGACAGGGGGACGGACTACGAG. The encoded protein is CSALDRGTDYE. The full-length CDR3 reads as CSALDRGTDYEQYF.

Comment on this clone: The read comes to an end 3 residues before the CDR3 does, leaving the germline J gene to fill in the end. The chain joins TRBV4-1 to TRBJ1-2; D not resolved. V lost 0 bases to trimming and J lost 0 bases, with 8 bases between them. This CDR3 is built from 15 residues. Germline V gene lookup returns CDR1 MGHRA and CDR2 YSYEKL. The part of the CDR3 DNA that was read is TGCGCCAGCAGCCAAGAGTTCGGGGCTAACTATGGC. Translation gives CASSQEFGANYG. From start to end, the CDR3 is CASSQEFGANYGYTF.

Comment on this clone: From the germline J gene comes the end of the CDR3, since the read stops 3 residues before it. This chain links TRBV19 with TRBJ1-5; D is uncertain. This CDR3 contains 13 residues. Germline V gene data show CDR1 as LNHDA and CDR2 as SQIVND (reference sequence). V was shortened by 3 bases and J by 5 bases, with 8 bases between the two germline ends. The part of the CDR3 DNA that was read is TGTGCCAGTAGTATGGCAGGCCATCAGCCC. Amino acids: CASSMAGHQP. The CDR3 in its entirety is CASSMAGHQPQHF.

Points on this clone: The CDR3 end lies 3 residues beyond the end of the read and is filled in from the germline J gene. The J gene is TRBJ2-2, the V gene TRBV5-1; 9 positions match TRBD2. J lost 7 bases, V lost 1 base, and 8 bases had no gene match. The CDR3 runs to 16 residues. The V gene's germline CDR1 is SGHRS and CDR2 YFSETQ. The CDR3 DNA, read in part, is TGCGCCAGCAGCTTGTTGCCTAGCGGGAAGGTCGGGGAG. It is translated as CASSLLPSGKVGE. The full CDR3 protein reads CASSLLPSGKVGELFF. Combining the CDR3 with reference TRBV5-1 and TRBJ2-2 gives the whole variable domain KAGVTQTPRYLIKTRGQQVTLSCSPISGHRSVSWYQQTPGQGLQFLFEYFSETQRNKGNFPGRFSGRQFSNSRSEMNVSTLELGDSALYLCASSLLPSGKVGELFFGEGSRLTVL.

This CDR3 reads CASSWDSRNQPQHF. The covered CDR3 bases are TGTGCCAGTAGTTGGGACAGTAGGAATCAGCCC. V gene TRBV19 combines with J gene TRBJ1-5, with 7 bases fitting TRBD1. The DNA ends 3 residues before the CDR3 does, and the rest of the CDR3 is filled in from the germline J gene. The CDR3 consists of 14 residues. With 5 bases clipped from V and 4 bases from J, the junction kept 5 bases outside the gene matches. Germline V gene data show CDR1 as LNHDA and CDR2 as SQIVND (reference sequence).

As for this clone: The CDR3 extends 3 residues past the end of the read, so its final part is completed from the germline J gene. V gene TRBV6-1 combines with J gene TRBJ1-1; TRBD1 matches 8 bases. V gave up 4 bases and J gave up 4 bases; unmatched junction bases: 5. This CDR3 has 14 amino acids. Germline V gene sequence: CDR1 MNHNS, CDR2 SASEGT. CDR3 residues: CASSVQGAGTEAFF. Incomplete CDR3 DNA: TGTGCCAGCAGTGTCCAGGGGGCCGGCACTGAA.

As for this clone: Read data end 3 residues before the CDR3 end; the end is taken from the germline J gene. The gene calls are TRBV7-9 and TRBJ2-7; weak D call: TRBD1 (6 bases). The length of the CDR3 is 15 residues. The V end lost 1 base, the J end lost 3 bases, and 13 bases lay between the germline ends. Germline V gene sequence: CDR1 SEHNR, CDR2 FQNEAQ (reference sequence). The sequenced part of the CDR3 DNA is TGTGCCAGCAGCTTAGAGCCAGGGGCCTTCTACGAG. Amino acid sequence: CASSLEPGAFYE. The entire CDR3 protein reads CASSLEPGAFYEQYF.

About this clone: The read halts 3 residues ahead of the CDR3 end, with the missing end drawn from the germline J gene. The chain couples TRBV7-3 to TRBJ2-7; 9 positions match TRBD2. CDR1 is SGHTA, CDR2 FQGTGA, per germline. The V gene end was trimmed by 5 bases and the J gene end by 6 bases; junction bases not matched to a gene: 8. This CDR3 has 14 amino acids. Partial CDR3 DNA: TGTGCCAGCAGCATGGGACTAGCTCTAAGCGAG. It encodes CASSMGLALSE. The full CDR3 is CASSMGLALSEQYF.

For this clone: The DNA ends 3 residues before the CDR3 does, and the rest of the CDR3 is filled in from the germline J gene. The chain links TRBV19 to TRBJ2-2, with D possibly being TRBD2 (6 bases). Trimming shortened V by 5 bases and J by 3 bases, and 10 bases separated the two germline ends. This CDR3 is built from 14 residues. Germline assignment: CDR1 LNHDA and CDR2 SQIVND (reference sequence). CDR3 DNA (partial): TGTGCCAGTAGTCTGGGACTTTACACCGGGGAG. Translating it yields CASSLGLYTGE. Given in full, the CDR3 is CASSLGLYTGELFF.

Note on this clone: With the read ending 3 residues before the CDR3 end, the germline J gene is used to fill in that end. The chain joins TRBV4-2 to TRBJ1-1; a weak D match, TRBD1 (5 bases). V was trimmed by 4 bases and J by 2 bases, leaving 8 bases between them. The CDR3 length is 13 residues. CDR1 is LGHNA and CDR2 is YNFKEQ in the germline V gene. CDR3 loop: CASSPTENTEAFF. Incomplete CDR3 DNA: TGTGCCAGCAGCCCGACAGAAAACACTGAA.